This T cell receptor (beta chain) was sequenced during a study of blood T cell repertoires in COVID-19. The germline V gene has CDR1 MNHNS and CDR2 SASEGT. V lost 1 base and J lost 7; bases outside the gene matches: 5. The length of the CDR3 is 16 residues. Source study methods: Amplified reference gene primers provided the basis for estimating nucleated cell counts. Repertoires were generated with immunoSEQ multiplex PCR, while TCRdb's copy carries only in-frame clones and drops some. Clone size and the V and J calls come from that table; the DNA yielded D and trimming. Here the sample spans 120,000 to 150,000 clones, approximately 84% being singletons.

The V gene is TRBV6-1, the J gene TRBJ2-2, with TRBD2 matching over 11 bases. The sample comprised peripheral blood. This clonotype was sampled from a human donor in a cohort sampled during active COVID-19. This CDR3 reads CASSEGLAGLGGELFF. In nucleotides, the CDR3 is TGTGCCAGCAGTGAAGGACTAGCGGGGCTTGGCGGGGAGCTGTTTTTT.